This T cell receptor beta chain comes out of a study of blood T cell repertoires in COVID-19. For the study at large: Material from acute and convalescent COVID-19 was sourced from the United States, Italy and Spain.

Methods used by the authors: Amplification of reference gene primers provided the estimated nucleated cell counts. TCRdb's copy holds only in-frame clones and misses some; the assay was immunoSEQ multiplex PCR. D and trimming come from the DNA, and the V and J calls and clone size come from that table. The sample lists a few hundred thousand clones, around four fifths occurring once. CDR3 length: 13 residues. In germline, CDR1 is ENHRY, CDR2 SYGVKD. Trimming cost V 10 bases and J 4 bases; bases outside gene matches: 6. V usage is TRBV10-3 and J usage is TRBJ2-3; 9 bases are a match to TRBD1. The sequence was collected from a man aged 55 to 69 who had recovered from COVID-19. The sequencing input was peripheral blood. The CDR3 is CATGQGTPDTQYF. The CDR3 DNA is TGTGCCACCGGACAGGGGACCCCAGATACGCAGTATTTT.